The clone carrying this TCR beta chain was detected only a few times. Its specificity is unknown. These data are taken from a study of beta chain features in type 1 diabetes. The study reverse transcribed the entire isolated RNA, so it sequenced expressed TCRB transcripts. The method was immunoSEQ multiplex PCR; TCRdb's version includes in-frame clones alone and lacks a portion of them. Here the sample spans 160,000 or so clones, approximately 8.7% being singletons. Points from the study as a whole: Shortening that was moderate but significant affected the TCRB CDR3s of Type 1 diabetes patients in all four CD4+ subsets.

Sequenced: central memory CD4+ T cells from blood. The sequence derives from a woman between 25 and 40 years old with type 1 diabetes.

CDR3 nucleotides: TGCGCCAGCAGCTTCCCAACAGGACAGATAAACACCGGGGAGCTGTTTTTT. This translates into CASSFPTGQINTGELFF. V and J are TRBV5-1 and TRBJ2-2; maybe TRBD1 (6 bases). Germline loops: CDR1 SGHRS, CDR2 YFSETQ. CDR3 length: 17 amino acids. The germline V and J ends were trimmed by 2 bases and 2 bases, with 16 bases remaining between them.